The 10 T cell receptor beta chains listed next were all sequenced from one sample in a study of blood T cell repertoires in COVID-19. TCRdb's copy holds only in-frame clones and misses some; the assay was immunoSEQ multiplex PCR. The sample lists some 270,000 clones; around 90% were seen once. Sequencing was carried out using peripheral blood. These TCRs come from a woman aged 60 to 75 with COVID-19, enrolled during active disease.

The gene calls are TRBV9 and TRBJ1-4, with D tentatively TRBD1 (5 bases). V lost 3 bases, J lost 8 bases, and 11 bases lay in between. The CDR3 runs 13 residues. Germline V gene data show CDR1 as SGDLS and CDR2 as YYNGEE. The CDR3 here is CASSAQGYEKLFF. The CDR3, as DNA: TGTGCCAGCAGCGCGCAGGGATACGAAAAACTGTTTTTT.

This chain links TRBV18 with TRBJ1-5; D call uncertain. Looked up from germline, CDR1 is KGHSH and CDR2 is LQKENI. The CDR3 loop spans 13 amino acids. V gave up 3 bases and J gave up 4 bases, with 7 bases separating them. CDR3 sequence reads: CASSPDNNQPQHF. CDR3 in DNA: TGTGCCAGCTCACCCGACAATAATCAGCCCCAGCATTTT.

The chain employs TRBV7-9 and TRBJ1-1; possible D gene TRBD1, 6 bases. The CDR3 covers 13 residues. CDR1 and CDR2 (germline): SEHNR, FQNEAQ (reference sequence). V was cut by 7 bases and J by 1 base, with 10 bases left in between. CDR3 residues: CASTADRNTEAFF. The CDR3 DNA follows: TGTGCCAGCACCGCGGACAGGAACACTGAAGCTTTCTTT.

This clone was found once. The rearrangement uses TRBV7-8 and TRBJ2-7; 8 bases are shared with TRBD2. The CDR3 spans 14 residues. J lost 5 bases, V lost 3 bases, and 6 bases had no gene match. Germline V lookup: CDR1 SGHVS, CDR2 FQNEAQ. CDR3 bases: TGTGCCAGCAGCTTCGGGGGGGCAGGAGACGAGCAGTACTTC. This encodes CASSFGGAGDEQYF.

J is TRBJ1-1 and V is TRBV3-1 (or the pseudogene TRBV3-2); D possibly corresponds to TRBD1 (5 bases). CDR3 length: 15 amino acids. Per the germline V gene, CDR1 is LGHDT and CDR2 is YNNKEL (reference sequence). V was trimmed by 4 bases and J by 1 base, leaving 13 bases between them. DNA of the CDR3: TGTGCCAGCAGCCTAACTCGGGGGGGGAACACTGAAGCTTTCTTT. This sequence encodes CASSLTRGGNTEAFF.

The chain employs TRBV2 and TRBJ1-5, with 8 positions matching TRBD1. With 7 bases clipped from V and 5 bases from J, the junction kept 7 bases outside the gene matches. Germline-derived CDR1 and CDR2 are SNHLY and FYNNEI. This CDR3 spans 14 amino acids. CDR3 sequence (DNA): TGTGCCAGCACCATACAGGGGGGTGATCAGCCCCAGCATTTT. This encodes CASTIQGGDQPQHF. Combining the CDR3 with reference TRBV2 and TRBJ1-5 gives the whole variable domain EPEVTQTPSHQVTQMGQEVILRCVPISNHLYFYWYRQILGQKVEFLVSFYNNEISEKSEIFDDQFSVERPDGSNFTLKIRSTKLEDSAMYFCASTIQGGDQPQHFGDGTRLSIL.

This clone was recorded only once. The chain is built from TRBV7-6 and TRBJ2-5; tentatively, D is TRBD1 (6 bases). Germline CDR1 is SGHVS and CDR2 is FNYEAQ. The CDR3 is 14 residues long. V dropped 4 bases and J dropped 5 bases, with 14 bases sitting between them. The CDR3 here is CASSSYTQGETQYF. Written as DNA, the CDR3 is TGTGCCAGCAGCTCCTACACGCAGGGGGAGACCCAGTACTTC.

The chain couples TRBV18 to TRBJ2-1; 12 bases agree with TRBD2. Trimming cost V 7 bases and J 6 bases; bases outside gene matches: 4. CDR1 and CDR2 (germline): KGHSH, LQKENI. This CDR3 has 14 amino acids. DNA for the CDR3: TGTGCCAGCTTCCTAGCGGGGGGGCCCAATGAGCAGTTCTTC. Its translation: CASFLAGGPNEQFF.

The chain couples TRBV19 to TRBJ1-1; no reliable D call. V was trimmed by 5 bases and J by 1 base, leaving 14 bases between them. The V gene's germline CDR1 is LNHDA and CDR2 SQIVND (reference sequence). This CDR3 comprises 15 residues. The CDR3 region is CASSVLSAGNTEAFF. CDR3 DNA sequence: TGTGCCAGTAGTGTCCTTTCCGCGGGGAACACTGAAGCTTTCTTT.

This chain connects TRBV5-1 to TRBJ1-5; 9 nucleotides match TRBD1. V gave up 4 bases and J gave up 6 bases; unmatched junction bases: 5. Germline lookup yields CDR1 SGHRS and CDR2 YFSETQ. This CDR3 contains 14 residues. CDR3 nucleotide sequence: TGCGCCAGCAGCCCAGGGACAGGGCTTCAGCCCCAGCATTTT. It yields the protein CASSPGTGLQPQHF.